The rows below give T cell receptor beta chains drawn from one sample of a study of blood T cell repertoires in COVID-19. Data came from immunoSEQ multiplex PCR; TCRdb stores just in-frame clones and leaves some out. The repertoire has 350,000 to 550,000 clones, around nine tenths of them found once; the top ten carry 4.3%. The specimen sequenced was peripheral blood. The receptors were gathered from a woman aged 25 to 39 with acute or convalescent COVID-19. Each CDR3 is given without its conserved first and last residue.

v_call | cdr3_length | cdr3_aa
TRBV7-3 | 13 | ASSLTGSAVQEQF
TRBV29-1 | 11 | SVEDRLNSLPF
TRBV7-2 | 13 | ASSASGLSTDTQY
TRBV7-2 | 12 | ASRLAGGQYEQY
TRBV30 | 14 | AWRFGPGTGAYEQY
TRBV6-5 | 12 | ASRAGGSGNTIY
TRBV24-1 | 15 | ATSDSTGTSGANVLT
TRBV6-6 | 13 | ASSYSSGNNSPLH
TRBV2 | 14 | ASTRQGFRNTGELF
TRBV9 | 11 | ASSVAGSDEQF
TRBV11-1 | 14 | ASSSPGWSSTGELF
TRBV4-1 | 14 | ASSRRLAGTRDTQY
TRBV18 | 10 | ASPGDTGELF
TRBV11-2 | 12 | ASRLGQATGELF
TRBV11-2 | 10 | ASSQGATEAF
TRBV6-5 | 11 | ASSYLRYQPQH
TRBV5-1 | 13 | ASTLLGSDQETQY
TRBV15 | 10 | ATSSVGLFYT
TRBV18 | 11 | ASSPSVDRPLH
TRBV6-5 | 9 | ASRLGGEQF
TRBV4-1 | 16 | ASSQPPPRGRIGNTIY
TRBV5-6 | 12 | ASSLSRGTGGYT
TRBV11-1 | 11 | ASSPGTAYGYT
TRBV9 | 13 | ASSVGGGAGYEQY
TRBV7-9 | 13 | ASSYGQGLTYEQY
TRBV5-1 | 12 | ASSLVNRGYEQY
TRBV30 | 11 | AWSPNSRGPQH
TRBV7-8 | 13 | ASSAKTGREETQY
TRBV28 | 12 | ASKEGLRGTEAF
TRBV30 | 11 | AWSLGTYNEQF
TRBV12-3/TRBV12-4 | 10 | ASSPQYNEQF
TRBV2 | 9 | ASSPYGELF
TRBV19 | 13 | ASSIALQGVYEQY
TRBV30 | 10 | AWTRQGKGYT
TRBV14 | 14 | ASSLSGGHSYNEQF
TRBV5-6 | 11 | ASSLGEDQPQH
TRBV25-1 | 15 | ASSDVSGGKSNTEAF